The clone carrying this T cell receptor beta chain was observed a handful of times. Its matching antigen is unknown. These data are taken from a study of beta chain features in type 1 diabetes. Study-wide results and caveats: Any HLA effect on TCRB rearrangement was left unresolved by small sub-analyses. The similarity of naive, central memory and Treg TCRB repertoires appeared greater among patients than among healthy donors. More deletions and fewer insertions at VDJ junctions were seen in type 1 diabetes patients.

Of the isolated RNA, all was reverse transcribed, and so the sequenced material was expressed TCRB transcripts. Repertoires were generated with immunoSEQ multiplex PCR, while TCRdb's copy carries only in-frame clones and drops some. The table shows 430,000 or so clones, with approximately 10% occurring only once. The specimen was naive CD4+ T cells from blood. The sequence was obtained from a woman in her late teens or twenties in good health.

As DNA, the CDR3 is TGTGCCAGCTCACCAACGACCTCACCAGATACGCAGTATTTT. Residues: CASSPTTSPDTQYF. The rearrangement uses TRBV18 and TRBJ2-3; no clear D. Germline CDR1 and CDR2: KGHSH and LQKENI. The CDR3 has 14 residues. V lost 2 bases to trimming and J lost 4 bases, with 10 bases between them.